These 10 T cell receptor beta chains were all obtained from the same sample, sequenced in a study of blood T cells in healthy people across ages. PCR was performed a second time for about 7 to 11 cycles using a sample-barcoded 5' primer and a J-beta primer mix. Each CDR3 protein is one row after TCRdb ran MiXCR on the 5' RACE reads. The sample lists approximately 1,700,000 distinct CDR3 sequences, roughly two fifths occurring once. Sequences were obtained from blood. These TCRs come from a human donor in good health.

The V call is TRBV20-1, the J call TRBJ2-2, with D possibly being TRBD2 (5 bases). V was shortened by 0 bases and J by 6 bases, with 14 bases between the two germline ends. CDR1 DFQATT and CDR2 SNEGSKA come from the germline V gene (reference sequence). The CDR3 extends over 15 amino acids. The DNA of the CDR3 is TGCAGTGCTAGAGATGAGGGTGTAGATTCCGGGGAGCTGTTTTTT. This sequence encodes CSARDEGVDSGELFF.

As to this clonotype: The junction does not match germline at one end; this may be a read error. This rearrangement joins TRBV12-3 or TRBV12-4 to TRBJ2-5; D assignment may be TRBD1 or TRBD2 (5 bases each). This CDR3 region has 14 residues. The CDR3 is CASSSGPNQEAQYF. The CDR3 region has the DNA TGTGCCAGCAGTTCGGGACCGAACCAAGAGGCCCAGTACTTC.

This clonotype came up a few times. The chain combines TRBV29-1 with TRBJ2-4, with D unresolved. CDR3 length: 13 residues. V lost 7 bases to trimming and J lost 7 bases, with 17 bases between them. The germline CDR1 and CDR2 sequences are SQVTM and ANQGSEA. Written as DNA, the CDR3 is TGCAGCGCCTCACCGCCGGTCGGGAACATTCAGTACTTC. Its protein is CSASPPVGNIQYF.

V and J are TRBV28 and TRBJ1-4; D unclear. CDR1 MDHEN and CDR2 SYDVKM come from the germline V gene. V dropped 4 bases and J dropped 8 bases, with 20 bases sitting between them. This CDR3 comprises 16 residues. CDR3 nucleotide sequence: TGTGCCAGCAGTTCGCTAACATCTATCGGAGGCGAAAAACTGTTTTTT. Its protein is CASSSLTSIGGEKLFF.

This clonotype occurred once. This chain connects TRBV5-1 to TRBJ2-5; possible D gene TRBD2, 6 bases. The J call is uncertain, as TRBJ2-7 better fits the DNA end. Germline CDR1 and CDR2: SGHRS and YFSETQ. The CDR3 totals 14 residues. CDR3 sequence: CASSPHLEGDEQYF. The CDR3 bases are TGCGCCAGCAGCCCCCACCTGGAGGGAGACGAGCAGTACTTC.

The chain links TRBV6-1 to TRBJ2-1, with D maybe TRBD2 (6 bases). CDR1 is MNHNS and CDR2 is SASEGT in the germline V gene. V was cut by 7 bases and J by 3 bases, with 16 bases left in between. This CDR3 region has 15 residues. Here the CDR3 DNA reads TGTGCCAGCACCCGGGACTTCTCCCTCTACAATGAGCAGTTCTTC. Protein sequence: CASTRDFSLYNEQFF.

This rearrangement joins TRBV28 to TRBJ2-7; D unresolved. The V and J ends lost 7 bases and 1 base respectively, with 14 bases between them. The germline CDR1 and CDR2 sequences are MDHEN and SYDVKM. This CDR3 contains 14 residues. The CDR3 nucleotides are TGTGCCAGCATTACGGGTGATTCATCCTACGAGCAGTACTTC. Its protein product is CASITGDSSYEQYF.

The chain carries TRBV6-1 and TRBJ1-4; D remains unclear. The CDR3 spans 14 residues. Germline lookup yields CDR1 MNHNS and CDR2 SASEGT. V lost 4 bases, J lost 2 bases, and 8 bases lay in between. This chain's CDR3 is CASSVRGTNEKLFF. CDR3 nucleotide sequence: TGTGCCAGCAGTGTACGAGGGACTAATGAAAAACTGTTTTTT.

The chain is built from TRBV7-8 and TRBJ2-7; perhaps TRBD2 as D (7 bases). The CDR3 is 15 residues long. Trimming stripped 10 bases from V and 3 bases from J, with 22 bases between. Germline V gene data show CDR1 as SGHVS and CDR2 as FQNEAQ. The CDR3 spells CANLDGGTSSYEQYF. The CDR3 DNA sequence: TGTGCCAACCTAGACGGGGGGACATCCAGCTACGAGCAGTACTTC.

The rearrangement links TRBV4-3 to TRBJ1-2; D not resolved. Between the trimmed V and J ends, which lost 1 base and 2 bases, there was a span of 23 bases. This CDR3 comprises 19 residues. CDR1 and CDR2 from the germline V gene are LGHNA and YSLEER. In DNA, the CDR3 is TGCGCCAGCAGCCAAGTTTATAGTAAAGGCTACACCTCCAACTATGGCTACACCTTC. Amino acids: CASSQVYSKGYTSNYGYTF.